Below are 29 T cell receptor beta chains sequenced from a single sample in a study of CD8+ T cells in alopecia areata (dated by TCRdb to 2016 to 2018). Receptor libraries were prepared by the immunoSEQ multiplex PCR assay. To provide template for TCR sequencing, every sample had RNA extracted and reverse transcribed into cDNA. TCRdb carries this immuneACCESS record with in-frame sequences only. Its versions omit some clonotypes, under half of them owing to an unresolved V gene in the studies checked, with the rest unexplained. The sample table shows 140,000 to 150,000 clones, and about 59% are seen once. The top ten clones comprise around 15% of the sample. The time point label here, explained by the study, means: 4 weeks on oral tofacitinib. The intended sense of this specimen's treatment or condition label: oral pan-JAK inhibitor, 5-10 mg twice daily. Sequencing used CD8+ T cells sorted from blood, obtained at week 4, from a patient treated with tofacitinib. The source of these receptors is a human donor with alopecia areata.

This chain connects TRBV27 to TRBJ2-1; 7 bases map to TRBD2. Trimming at V came to 5 bases and at J to 9 bases, leaving 7 bases not matched to a gene. The germline gives CDR1 MNHEY, CDR2 SMNVEV (reference sequence). The CDR3 loop spans 13 amino acids. The CDR3 DNA sequence: TGTGCCAGCAGTCCGGGAGGCTCTACTGAGCAGTTCTTC. Protein product: CASSPGGSTEQFF.

The rearrangement uses TRBV6-4 and TRBJ2-1; D call uncertain. The germline V gene has CDR1 MRHNA and CDR2 SNTAGT. The CDR3 spans 16 residues. Trimming removed 0 bases from V and 2 bases from J, with 11 bases in between. The CDR3 nucleotides read TGTGCCAGCAGTGACTCGAGTCGTGATCCCTACAATGAGCAGTTCTTC. As protein: CASSDSSRDPYNEQFF.

The CDR3 reads CSVEGGPPPYGYTF. CDR3 nucleotides: TGCAGCGTTGAAGGCGGCCCTCCACCATATGGCTACACCTTC. J is TRBJ1-2 and V is TRBV29-1; no clear D gene. The germline CDR1 and CDR2 sequences are SQVTM and ANQGSEA. CDR3 length: 14 amino acids. V was trimmed by 1 base and J by 5 bases, leaving 14 bases between them.

This clone appeared a few times. The CDR3 loop reads CAISVAETNTEAFF. The CDR3 DNA reads TGTGCCATCAGTGTCGCCGAGACGAACACTGAAGCTTTCTTT. V usage is TRBV10-3 and J usage is TRBJ1-1; D unresolved. This CDR3 has 14 amino acids. V lost 4 bases and J lost 1, with 10 bases in between. Germline V lookup: CDR1 ENHRY, CDR2 SYGVKD.

The V call is TRBV4-2, the J call TRBJ1-4, with TRBD1 identical over 11 bases. V was clipped by 4 bases and J by 0 bases; unmatched bases: 4. CDR1 is LGHNA and CDR2 is YNFKEQ in the germline V gene. The CDR3 is 17 amino acids. CDR3 in DNA: TGTGCCAGCAGCCGTTTGGGACAGGGGGCAACTAATGAAAAACTGTTTTTT. It codes for CASSRLGQGATNEKLFF.

This clone was observed a handful of times. The chain uses TRBV29-1 and TRBJ1-3; D is ambiguous. This CDR3 has 16 amino acids. Germline V gene data show CDR1 as SQVTM and CDR2 as ANQGSEA. The germline V and J ends were trimmed by 1 base and 0 bases, with 13 bases remaining between them. The CDR3 sequence is CSVEGDPAGSGNTIYF. The CDR3 coding sequence is TGCAGCGTTGAAGGTGACCCAGCCGGCTCTGGAAACACCATATATTTT.

This clone was recorded once. V gene TRBV5-6 combines with J gene TRBJ2-4; D gene uncertain. The length of the CDR3 is 13 residues. Trimming took 5 bases from V and 5 from J, leaving 11 bases between them. CDR1 and CDR2 (germline): SGHDT, YYEEEE. This CDR3 reads CASSGESENIQYF. The CDR3 DNA sequence: TGTGCCAGCAGTGGTGAGTCTGAAAACATTCAGTACTTC.

The V gene is TRBV5-4, the J gene TRBJ1-1, with D possibly being TRBD1 (6 bases). CDR3 length: 13 residues. Germline V gene lookup returns CDR1 SGHNT and CDR2 YYREEE (reference sequence). V lost 0 bases and J lost 5, with 8 bases in between. CDR3 region: CASSLEGGTEAFF. The DNA for the CDR3 is TGTGCCAGCAGCTTGGAAGGGGGGACTGAAGCTTTCTTT.

This chain links TRBV29-1 with TRBJ2-1; D uncertain. The CDR3 is 12 residues long. The germline V gene has CDR1 SQVTM and CDR2 ANQGSEA. V lost 7 bases and J lost 7, with 14 bases in between. CDR3 region: CSAETLWNEQFF. The DNA for the CDR3 is TGCAGCGCAGAGACTCTATGGAATGAGCAGTTCTTC.

This clone was seen once. The chain employs TRBV30 and TRBJ2-3; D not certain. The CDR3 is 13 residues long. V lost 0 bases to trimming and J lost 4 bases, with 8 bases between them. The germline gives CDR1 GTSNPN, CDR2 SVGIG (reference sequence). The CDR3 protein is CAWSVSWADTQYF. Here the CDR3 DNA reads TGTGCCTGGAGTGTAAGCTGGGCAGATACGCAGTATTTT.

The chain employs TRBV29-1 and TRBJ2-5, with a weak D call TRBD2 (5 bases). V lost 7 bases and J lost 0, with 12 bases in between. The CDR3 spans 13 residues. Per germline, CDR1 SQVTM and CDR2 ANQGSEA. The CDR3 protein is CSAFPGDQETQYF. The CDR3 coding sequence is TGCAGCGCGTTCCCCGGGGACCAAGAGACCCAGTACTTC. The whole variable domain, filled in from reference TRBV29-1 and TRBJ2-5, reads SAVISQKPSRDICQRGTSLTIQCQVDSQVTMMFWYRQQPGQSLTLIATANQGSEATYESGFVIDKFPISRPNLTFSTLTVSNMSPEDSSIYLCSAFPGDQETQYFGPGTRLLVL.

The chain couples TRBV4-1 to TRBJ1-5; TRBD1 might be the D (5 bases). The ends were cut back, 2 bases at V and 7 bases at J, with 9 bases in the middle. Germline-derived CDR1 and CDR2 are MGHRA and YSYEKL. CDR3 length: 13 amino acids. The CDR3 coding sequence is TGCGCCAGCAGCCAACCATGGGACCAGCCCCAGCATTTT. Protein: CASSQPWDQPQHF.

This clone came up many times. The J gene is TRBJ2-2, the V gene TRBV6-5, with unresolved D. CDR3 length: 13 amino acids. The V and J ends lost 2 bases and 3 bases respectively, with 4 bases between them. Per the germline V gene, CDR1 is MNHEY and CDR2 is SVGAGI. The CDR3 loop is CASSYRDTGELFF. The CDR3 DNA reads TGTGCCAGCAGTTACAGGGACACCGGGGAGCTGTTTTTT.

This chain joins TRBV10-3 and TRBJ1-1; TRBD1 matches 7 bases. V dropped 11 bases and J dropped 0; count of bases not matched to a gene: 18. Germline CDR1 is ENHRY and CDR2 is SYGVKD. This CDR3 comprises 17 residues. As DNA, the CDR3 is TGTGCCGCCCGGGACAGCTTAACCCATCCCATGAACACTGAAGCTTTCTTT. Translation gives CAARDSLTHPMNTEAFF.

The chain recombines TRBV7-9 with TRBJ2-7; 7 positions agree with TRBD1. The length of the CDR3 is 14 residues. Germline-derived CDR1 and CDR2 are SEHNR and FQNEAQ (reference sequence). With V trimmed by 6 bases and J by 0 bases, 5 bases remained unmatched. CDR3 in DNA: TGTGCCAGCAGTCCGACAGGGAGCTCCTACGAGCAGTACTTC. Amino acid sequence: CASSPTGSSYEQYF.

The rearrangement uses TRBV6-5 and TRBJ2-7; D possibly corresponds to TRBD1 (6 bases). This CDR3 contains 14 residues. V lost 2 bases to trimming and J lost 3 bases, with 11 bases between them. Germline-derived CDR1 and CDR2 are MNHEY and SVGAGI. CDR3 sequence: CASSYGQSNYEQYF. The CDR3 nucleotides read TGTGCCAGCAGTTACGGACAGTCCAACTACGAGCAGTACTTC.

There are a few counts of this clone. The J gene is TRBJ2-3, the V gene TRBV5-1; 15 bases match TRBD2. Per germline, CDR1 SGHRS and CDR2 YFSETQ. V dropped 2 bases and J dropped 2; count of bases not matched to a gene: 6. The CDR3 totals 18 residues. The CDR3 nucleotides read TGCGCCAGCAGCTTACCGGGACTAGCGGGGGGCCTCACAGATACGCAGTATTTT. It translates to CASSLPGLAGGLTDTQYF.

This chain connects TRBV10-3 to TRBJ2-7; D might be TRBD2 (6 bases). Trimming took 4 bases from V and 3 from J, leaving 7 bases between them. Per the germline V gene, CDR1 is ENHRY and CDR2 is SYGVKD. The CDR3 is made up of 12 amino acids. CDR3 sequence: CAISGRGYEQYF. The CDR3 DNA sequence: TGTGCCATCAGTGGGAGGGGCTACGAGCAGTACTTC.

The rearrangement uses TRBV5-8 and TRBJ2-1; D gene ambiguous. The germline CDR1 and CDR2 sequences are SGHTS and YDEGEE. The CDR3 contains 10 residues. Between the trimmed V and J ends, which lost 7 bases and 10 bases, there was a span of 9 bases. CDR3 protein: CASQLGEQFF. The CDR3 bases are TGTGCCAGCCAGCTGGGGGAGCAGTTCTTC.

This clone has only a few counts. The chain has TRBV29-1 and TRBJ2-5; possibly TRBD1 for D (6 bases). The CDR3 has 13 amino acids. Germline V gene lookup returns CDR1 SQVTM and CDR2 ANQGSEA. Trimming removed 2 bases from V and 7 bases from J, with 14 bases in between. In nucleotides, the CDR3 is TGCAGCGTTGAATCCGGGACAATGGGGACCCAGTACTTC. This translates into CSVESGTMGTQYF.

The genes are TRBV19 and TRBJ2-1; 8 bases agree with TRBD2. Germline V gene sequence: CDR1 LNHDA, CDR2 SQIVND (reference sequence). The CDR3 length is 16 residues. After removal of 2 bases from V and 3 bases from J, the junction contained 6 bases not matched to a gene. CDR3 bases: TGTGCCAGTAGTATACTGGCGGGGGGCCTCTACAATGAGCAGTTCTTC. This gives the protein CASSILAGGLYNEQFF.

The J gene is TRBJ1-1, the V gene TRBV13, with no clear D. This CDR3 is 12 amino acids long. Germline assignment: CDR1 PRHDT and CDR2 FYEKMQ (reference sequence). V was clipped by 6 bases and J by 4 bases, with 9 bases between them. CDR3 amino acids: CASSYLGTEAFF. CDR3 in DNA: TGTGCCAGCAGTTACCTTGGCACTGAAGCTTTCTTT.

The chain couples TRBV27 to TRBJ2-7; the D is unclear. Germline V gene lookup returns CDR1 MNHEY and CDR2 SMNVEV (reference sequence). V was shortened by 0 bases and J by 3 bases, with 9 bases between the two germline ends. The CDR3 is 14 amino acids. CDR3: CASSLSGVLYEQYF. The CDR3 nucleotides are TGTGCCAGCAGTTTATCTGGGGTCCTCTACGAGCAGTACTTC.

Note on this clone: This specimen includes other DNA sequences encoding the same CDR3. The rearrangement uses TRBV9 and TRBJ2-7, with D uncertain. The germline CDR1 and CDR2 sequences are SGDLS and YYNGEE. The CDR3 has 13 amino acids. The V gene lost 0 bases and the J gene lost 3 bases, with 7 bases spanning the gap. CDR3 amino acids: CASSVGSSYEQYF. DNA for the CDR3: TGTGCCAGCAGCGTAGGCTCAAGCTACGAGCAGTACTTC.

This clone was seen just once. This chain links TRBV25-1 with TRBJ2-1; 10 positions match TRBD2. This CDR3 spans 15 amino acids. CDR1 and CDR2 from the germline V gene are MGHDK and SYGVNS. V was clipped by 2 bases and J by 4 bases; unmatched bases: 2. The CDR3 sequence is CASSEVAGGYNEQFF. The DNA of the CDR3 is TGTGCCAGCAGTGAAGTAGCGGGGGGTTACAATGAGCAGTTCTTC.

The CDR3 reads CAISGRGGETQYF. In DNA form, the CDR3 reads TGTGCCATCAGTGGCAGGGGCGGAGAGACCCAGTACTTC. The V gene is TRBV10-3, the J gene TRBJ2-5; D might be TRBD1 (6 bases). The CDR3 sequence is 13 residues long. V lost 4 bases and J 4 bases, leaving 10 bases between the germline ends. Germline lookup yields CDR1 ENHRY and CDR2 SYGVKD.

This clone was seen many times. This sequence joins TRBV5-5 and TRBJ2-7; possibly TRBD1 or TRBD2 for D (5 bases each). Germline V gene sequence: CDR1 SGHKS, CDR2 YYEKEE (reference sequence). The CDR3 is 14 residues long. Trimming took 4 bases from V and 5 from J, leaving 16 bases between them. The CDR3 bases are TGTGCCAGCAGCGTGCGGGCAGGGATCCACGAGCAGTACTTC. This sequence encodes CASSVRAGIHEQYF.

The chain links TRBV7-9 to TRBJ2-5; TRBD1 or TRBD2 may be the D gene (5 bases each). The CDR3 runs 14 residues. Per the germline V gene, CDR1 is SEHNR and CDR2 is FQNEAQ (reference sequence). The V end was cut by 6 bases, the J end by 10 bases, with 21 bases between. CDR3 region: CASRWDRDVWGQYF. The CDR3 DNA follows: TGTGCCAGCAGATGGGACCGGGATGTGTGGGGCCAGTACTTC.

The sample holds a few counts of this clone. V and J are TRBV13 and TRBJ1-3, with D unresolved. Trimming shortened V by 0 bases and J by 0 bases, and 6 bases separated the two germline ends. The CDR3 loop spans 15 amino acids. From germline, CDR1 is PRHDT and CDR2 FYEKMQ (reference sequence). CDR3: CASSLGIISGNTIYF. As DNA, the CDR3 is TGTGCCAGCAGCTTAGGGATTATCTCTGGAAACACCATATATTTT.